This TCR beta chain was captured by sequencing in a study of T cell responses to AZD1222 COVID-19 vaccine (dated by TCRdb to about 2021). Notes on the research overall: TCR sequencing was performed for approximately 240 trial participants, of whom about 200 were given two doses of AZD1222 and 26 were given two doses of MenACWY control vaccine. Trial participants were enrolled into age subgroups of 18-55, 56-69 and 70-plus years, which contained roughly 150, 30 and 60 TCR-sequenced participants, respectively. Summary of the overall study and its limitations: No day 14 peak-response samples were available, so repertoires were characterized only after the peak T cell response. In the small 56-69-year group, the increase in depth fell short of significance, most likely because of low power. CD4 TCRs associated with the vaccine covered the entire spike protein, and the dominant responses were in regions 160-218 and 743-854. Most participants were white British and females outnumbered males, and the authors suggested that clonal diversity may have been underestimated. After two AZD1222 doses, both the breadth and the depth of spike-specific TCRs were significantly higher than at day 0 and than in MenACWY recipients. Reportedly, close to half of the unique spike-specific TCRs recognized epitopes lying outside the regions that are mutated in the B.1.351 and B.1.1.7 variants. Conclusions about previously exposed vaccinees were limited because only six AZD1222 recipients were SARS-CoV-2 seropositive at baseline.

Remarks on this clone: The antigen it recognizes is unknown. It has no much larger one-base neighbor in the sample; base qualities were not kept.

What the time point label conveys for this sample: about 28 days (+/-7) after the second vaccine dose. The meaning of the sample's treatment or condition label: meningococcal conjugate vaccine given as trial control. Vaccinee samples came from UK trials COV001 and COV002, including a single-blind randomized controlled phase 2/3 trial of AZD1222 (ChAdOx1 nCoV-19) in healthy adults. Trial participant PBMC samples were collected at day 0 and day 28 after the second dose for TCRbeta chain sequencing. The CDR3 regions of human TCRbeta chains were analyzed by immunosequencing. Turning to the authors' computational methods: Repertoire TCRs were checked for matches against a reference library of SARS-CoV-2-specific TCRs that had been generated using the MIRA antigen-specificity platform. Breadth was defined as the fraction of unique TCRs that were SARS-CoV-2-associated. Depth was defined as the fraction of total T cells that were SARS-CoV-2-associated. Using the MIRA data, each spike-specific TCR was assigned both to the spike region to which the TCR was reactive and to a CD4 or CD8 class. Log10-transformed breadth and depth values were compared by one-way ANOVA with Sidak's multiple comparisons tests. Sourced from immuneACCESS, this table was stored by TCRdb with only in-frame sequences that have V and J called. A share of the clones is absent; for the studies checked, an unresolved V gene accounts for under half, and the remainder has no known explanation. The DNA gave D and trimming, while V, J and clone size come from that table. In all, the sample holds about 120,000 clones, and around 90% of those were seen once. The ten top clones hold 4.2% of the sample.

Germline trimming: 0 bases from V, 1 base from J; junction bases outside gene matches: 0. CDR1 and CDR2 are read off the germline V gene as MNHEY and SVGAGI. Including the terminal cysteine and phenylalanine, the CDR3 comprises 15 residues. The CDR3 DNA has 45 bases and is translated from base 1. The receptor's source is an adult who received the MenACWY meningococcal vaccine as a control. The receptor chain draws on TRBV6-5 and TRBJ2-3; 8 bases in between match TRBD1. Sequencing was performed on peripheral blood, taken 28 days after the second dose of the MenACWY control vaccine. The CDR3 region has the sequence CASSYSDRGTDTQYF. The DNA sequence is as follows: TGTGCCAGCAGTTACTCGGACAGGGGCACAGATACGCAGTATTTT.